Listed here are 10 T cell receptor beta chains from one sample, sequenced in a study of Graves' ophthalmopathy and Graves' hyperthyroidism. The study amplified TCR beta CDR3 regions using RNA transcripts. The first-round RT-PCR employed HTBI primers together with the Qiagen OneStep RT-PCR kit. A multiplex PCR was then performed as the second round. TCRdb independently ran MiXCR on the multiplex PCR reads; one entry per CDR3 protein. The data show about 640,000 distinct CDR3 sequences, under 50% seen once. Sequencing was carried out using peripheral blood. The receptors originated from an adult man with Graves' ophthalmopathy.

This clonotype has at least ten counts. V is TRBV14 and J is TRBJ1-3; a weak D match, TRBD1 (5 bases). Trimming removed 4 bases from V and 0 bases from J, with 10 bases in between. The CDR3 runs 15 residues. Germline assignment: CDR1 SGHDN and CDR2 FVKESK. CDR3 loop: CASSPGTVSGNTIYF. The CDR3 nucleotides are TGTGCCAGCAGCCCAGGGACTGTCTCTGGAAACACCATATATTTT.

Written as DNA, the CDR3 is TGTGCCAGCAGCCCCGAGGGGTCTAACTATGGCTACACCTTC. Protein product: CASSPEGSNYGYTF. The chain links TRBV9 to TRBJ1-2, with a tentative D call TRBD1 (5 bases). The V gene lost 4 bases and the J gene lost 0 bases, with 10 bases spanning the gap. CDR3 size: 14 residues. Germline V lookup: CDR1 SGDLS, CDR2 YYNGEE.

There are a few counts of this clonotype. V is TRBV5-6 and J is TRBJ1-2; D remains ambiguous. V was trimmed by 0 bases and J by 4 bases, leaving 10 bases between them. Per the germline V gene, CDR1 is SGHDT and CDR2 is YYEEEE. The CDR3 has 14 residues. The CDR3 region is CASSLGSAGYGYTF. The CDR3 DNA follows: TGTGCCAGCAGCTTGGGGTCAGCGGGCTATGGCTACACCTTC.

The table lists this clonotype with many counts. The chain is built from TRBV10-3 and TRBJ1-2; 9 nucleotides match TRBD1. The germline CDR1 and CDR2 sequences are ENHRY and SYGVKD. The CDR3 spans 15 residues. The junction had 8 bases not matched to a gene; V was cut back by 5 bases and J by 4 bases. The DNA of the CDR3 is TGTGCCATCAGTAGCCCGGGACAGGGTATCTATGGCTACACCTTC. Translation: CAISSPGQGIYGYTF.

V is TRBV2 and J is TRBJ2-7; possibly TRBD1 or TRBD2 for D (5 bases each). This CDR3 has 11 residues. Trimming removed 6 bases at V and 6 bases at J, with 9 bases between. Germline V gene data show CDR1 as SNHLY and CDR2 as FYNNEI. In nucleotides, the CDR3 is TGTGCCAGCAGATGGGGGAGCGAGCAGTACTTC. This encodes CASRWGSEQYF.

The table lists this clonotype with a count of one. The chain uses TRBV20-1 and TRBJ1-2; no definite D call. Germline CDR1 is DFQATT and CDR2 is SNEGSKA (reference sequence). The germline V and J ends were trimmed by 0 bases and 4 bases, with 9 bases remaining between them. There are 13 residues in the CDR3. The CDR3 loop is CSAREGLGYGYTF. CDR3 in DNA: TGCAGTGCTAGAGAGGGTCTGGGCTATGGCTACACCTTC.

This clonotype was detected once. This rearrangement joins TRBV6-2 or TRBV6-3 to TRBJ1-6; tentative D call: TRBD1 (6 bases). Trimming left V 3 bases short and J 1 base short, with 10 bases between. The CDR3 totals 16 residues. CDR1 and CDR2 from the germline V gene are MNHEY and SVGEGT. The CDR3 protein is CASSYSGASYNSPLHF. DNA of the CDR3: TGTGCCAGCAGTTATTCGGGGGCATCCTATAATTCACCCCTCCACTTT.

The rearrangement uses TRBV10-3 and TRBJ2-7; the match to TRBD2 covers 8 bases. The V gene's germline CDR1 is ENHRY and CDR2 SYGVKD. V was clipped by 6 bases and J by 5 bases; unmatched bases: 12. This CDR3 contains 15 residues. The CDR3 DNA reads as TGTGCCATCAGCTCGAAGCGGGAGTATGGTAACGAGCAGTACTTC. Translating it yields CAISSKREYGNEQYF.

The chain joins TRBV5-6 to TRBJ1-6; 9 bases are a match to TRBD1. The CDR3 runs to 15 residues. The J segment lost 6 bases and the V segment lost 5 bases, leaving 6 bases of the junction unmatched. CDR1 SGHDT and CDR2 YYEEEE come from the germline V gene. This chain's CDR3 is CASRLQGAGNSPLHF. CDR3 DNA sequence: TGTGCCAGCAGACTACAGGGGGCTGGTAATTCACCCCTCCACTTT.

The V gene is TRBV5-1, the J gene TRBJ1-2; D possibly corresponds to TRBD1 (5 bases). This CDR3 is 12 amino acids long. Trimming cost V 4 bases and J 8 bases, with 12 bases left between them. CDR1 and CDR2 from the germline V gene are SGHRS and YFSETQ. In DNA form, the CDR3 reads TGCGCCAGCAGCCCGGTACGGGGCGGCTACACCTTC. It codes for CASSPVRGGYTF.